Sequencing of this T cell receptor (beta chain) was carried out in a study of T cell repertoires in cytomegalovirus infection. TCRdb fed the reads into MiXCR, producing one record per CDR3 protein. The sample shows approximately 500,000 distinct CDR3 sequences, approximately 15% of them seen only once. Trimming left V 4 bases short and J 6 bases short, with 15 bases between. The CDR3 covers 14 residues. Germline V CDR1 and CDR2: SEHNR, FQNEAQ (reference sequence). This clonotype showed up many times. Sequenced sample: CD8+ T cells from PBMCs. V and J are TRBV7-9 and TRBJ1-2, with no clear D. This TCR derives from a human donor in good health (CMV status not recorded). Some clones in this sample may be carry-over from other donors' samples. CDR3 protein: CASSSLPLTDGYTF. The CDR3 bases are TGTGCCAGCAGCTCCCTACCCCTGACCGATGGCTACACCTTC.